A selection of T cell receptor beta chains follows, all from one sample in a study of human T cells and chemical hapten exposure. One entry per CDR3 protein, called by TCRdb with MiXCR from the RACE reads. The data contain roughly 100,000 distinct CDR3 sequences, around 10% of them seen just once; the ten biggest clones take up around 4%. Sequencing was performed on whole blood, taken in connection with sensitization to the hapten diphenylcyclopropenone (DPC). Every receptor here comes from a woman in her 40s with alopecia areata. Some clones in this sample may be carry-over from other donors' samples. Each CDR3 is given with its conserved first and last residue. Each record gives: clone size, D gene, J gene, V gene, CDR3 DNA, CDR3 protein. The D gene is left open where the match is weak. Rows may omit the clone size; those that give it use once, few, many or a size class.

size: -; D: TRBD1; J: TRBJ2-7; V: TRBV4-3; DNA: TGCGCCAGCAGCCGGAAGCCTGGACAGGGTACGTCCTACGAGCAGTACTTC; CDR3: CASSRKPGQGTSYEQYF
size: -; D: -; J: TRBJ2-1; V: TRBV6-2/TRBV6-3; DNA: TGTGTCAGCAGTCTATACCCCCCCCGCGGTGAGCAGTTCTTC; CDR3: CVSSLYPPRGEQFF
size: many; D: -; J: TRBJ2-3; V: TRBV12-3/TRBV12-4; DNA: TGTGCCAGCAGTTGGAGGGATACGCAGTATTTT; CDR3: CASSWRDTQYF
size: few; D: -; J: TRBJ1-6; V: TRBV5-1; DNA: TGCGCCAGCAGCTTGGGCGGGATCGGACGCTCACCCCTCCACTTT; CDR3: CASSLGGIGRSPLHF
size: many; D: -; J: TRBJ1-6; V: TRBV19; DNA: TGTGCCAGTAACGTTCCCGGGGCTAATTCACCCCTCCACTTT; CDR3: CASNVPGANSPLHF
size: many; D: -; J: TRBJ2-1; V: TRBV20-1; DNA: TGCAGTGCAGGTCGTTTTATGTATGAGCAGTTCTTC; CDR3: CSAGRFMYEQFF
size: many; D: -; J: TRBJ2-1; V: TRBV7-9; DNA: TGTGCCAGCAGCCTTTGGGGCGCTGGCAATGAGCAGTTCTTC; CDR3: CASSLWGAGNEQFF
size: few; D: -; J: TRBJ2-7; V: TRBV28; DNA: TGTGCCGTGAGGGGTACCTACGAGCAGTACTTC; CDR3: CAVRGTYEQYF
size: few; D: -; J: TRBJ1-5; V: TRBV6-4; DNA: TGTGCCAGCAATAACGATACAGCAGGCCAGCCCCAGCATTTT; CDR3: CASNNDTAGQPQHF
size: few; D: -; J: TRBJ2-7; V: TRBV28; DNA: TGTGCCAGCAAGTCTCACACGGCCTCCTACGAGCAGTACTTC; CDR3: CASKSHTASYEQYF
size: many; D: -; J: TRBJ2-3; V: TRBV2; DNA: TGTGCCAGCAGTGATGGGGGACGAGCTAGCACAGATACGCAGTATTTT; CDR3: CASSDGGRASTDTQYF
size: -; D: -; J: TRBJ1-4; V: TRBV7-9; DNA: TGTGCCAGCAGCTTTGGGGACGAAAAACTGTTTTTT; CDR3: CASSFGDEKLFF
size: few; D: -; J: TRBJ2-3; V: TRBV20-1; DNA: TGCAGTGCTAGGGACATTAAGGGGTACGGCACAGATACGCAGTATTTT; CDR3: CSARDIKGYGTDTQYF
size: many; D: TRBD1; J: TRBJ1-5; V: TRBV24-1; DNA: TGTGCCACCGTCGACAGGGGTGCGCCCCAGCATTTT; CDR3: CATVDRGAPQHF
size: many; D: -; J: TRBJ1-2; V: TRBV6-6; DNA: TGTGCCAGCAGTTACGAGGTGGTTGGTGGCTACACCTTC; CDR3: CASSYEVVGGYTF
size: few; D: -; J: TRBJ2-1; V: TRBV20-1; DNA: TGCAGTGCTAGTGAGCCCAATGAGCAGTTCTTC; CDR3: CSASEPNEQFF
size: many; D: -; J: TRBJ1-6; V: TRBV6-5; DNA: TGTGCCATCAAATCTGGACGGAACTATAATTCACCCCTCCACTTT; CDR3: CAIKSGRNYNSPLHF
size: many; D: -; J: TRBJ1-2; V: TRBV5-1; DNA: TGCGCCAGCAGCTTGCAGGGCATCAGCGGCTACACCTTC; CDR3: CASSLQGISGYTF
size: few; D: -; J: TRBJ2-1; V: TRBV7-6; DNA: TGTGCCAGCAGCCCAGACTTGCTGGGGGCCGAGCAGTTCTTC; CDR3: CASSPDLLGAEQFF
size: -; D: TRBD2; J: TRBJ2-1; V: TRBV5-1; DNA: TGCGCCAGCACCCGGGGGCCGTTTAGCGGGAGGAATGAGCAGTTCTTC; CDR3: CASTRGPFSGRNEQFF
size: few; D: -; J: TRBJ2-3; V: TRBV5-5; DNA: TGTGCCAGCAGCTTGGGGCGGGGTTACACAGATACGCAGTATTTT; CDR3: CASSLGRGYTDTQYF
size: -; D: -; J: TRBJ2-7; V: TRBV7-2; DNA: TGTGCCAGCAGCTCCACCCTGGGTAGGGCCCACGAGCAGTACTTC; CDR3: CASSSTLGRAHEQYF
size: many; D: TRBD1; J: TRBJ2-1; V: TRBV24-1; DNA: TGTGCCACCAGTTTCTCCGGGACAGGGAACAATGAGCAGTTCTTC; CDR3: CATSFSGTGNNEQFF
size: -; D: -; J: TRBJ2-5; V: TRBV5-1; DNA: TGCGCCAGCAGCTCGGGGCCTTTCCAAGAGACCCAGTACTTC; CDR3: CASSSGPFQETQYF
size: -; D: TRBD2; J: TRBJ2-1; V: TRBV5-1; DNA: TGCGCCAGCACCACGACCGGGACTAGCCGACGAGGCTCCTACAATGAGCAGTTCTTC; CDR3: CASTTTGTSRRGSYNEQFF
size: many; D: TRBD2; J: TRBJ2-1; V: TRBV7-6; DNA: TGTGCCAGCAGCTTCATGGGGACTAGTTCCTACAATGAGCAGTTCTTC; CDR3: CASSFMGTSSYNEQFF